The clone carrying this TCR beta chain was picked up many times. This sample was taken from a study of identical twins. The CDR3 extends over 14 amino acids. Unmatched junction bases numbered 12, after V lost 5 bases and J lost 9 bases. In germline, CDR1 is DFQATT, CDR2 SNEGSKA (reference sequence). TCRdb processed the 5' RACE reads anew with MiXCR; each CDR3 protein has one entry. This sample has 450,000 or so distinct CDR3 sequences; around 14% occur once, and the top ten carry about 0.52%. A further study also used this sample, focusing on yellow fever vaccine responses in identical twins.

The chain couples TRBV20-1 to TRBJ2-1, with 8 positions matching TRBD2. The sequence came from a woman under 30 in good health. Sequenced material: CD4+ T cells sorted from blood. CDR3 residues: CSAPEVAGKSEQFF. In DNA form, the CDR3 reads TGCAGTGCTCCCGAGGTAGCGGGGAAGTCTGAGCAGTTCTTC.